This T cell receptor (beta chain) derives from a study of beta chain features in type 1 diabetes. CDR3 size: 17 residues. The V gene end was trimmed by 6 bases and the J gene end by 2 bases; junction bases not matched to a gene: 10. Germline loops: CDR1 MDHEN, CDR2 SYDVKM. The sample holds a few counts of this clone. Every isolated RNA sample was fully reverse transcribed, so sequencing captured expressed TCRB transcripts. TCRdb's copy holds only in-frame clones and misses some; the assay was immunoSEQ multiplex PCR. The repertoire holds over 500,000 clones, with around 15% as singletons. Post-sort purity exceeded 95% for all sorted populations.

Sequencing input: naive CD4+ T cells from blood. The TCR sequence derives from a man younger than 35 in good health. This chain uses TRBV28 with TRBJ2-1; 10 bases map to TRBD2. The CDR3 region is CASSSRSGRAPYNEQFF. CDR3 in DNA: TGTGCCAGCAGCTCTAGAAGCGGGAGGGCCCCCTACAATGAGCAGTTCTTC.